Given below is one T cell receptor (beta chain) in context. Its matching antigen is unknown. Replicate PCRs for sorted subsets used approximately 190 ng DNA; this equaled 33,000 or so T cell genomes. Authors' data handling: ImmunoSEQ yielded junction-only sequences lacking quality scores, so filtering differed. The method was immunoSEQ multiplex PCR; TCRdb's version includes in-frame clones alone and lacks a portion of them. V, J and clone size reflect that table, while D and trimming were determined from the DNA. The sample holds fewer than 700,000 clones; roughly 95% are singletons and the top ten take over 0.1%. Germline assignment: CDR1 MDHEN and CDR2 SYDVKM. Trimming took 3 bases from V and 5 from J, leaving 12 bases between them. The length of the CDR3 is 14 residues. In the naive CD8 group, cells lacked CD45RO and were positively selected for CCR7, so terminally differentiated effector memory CD45RA+ cells were left out. Among the donors, all were Caucasian adults who lived in Nashville, Tennessee.

The record originates from a study of shared clonotypes between healthy human individuals. Study observations and caveats: Represented diversity (both genetic and exposure-history) was limited by the small number of donors.

The genes are TRBV28 and TRBJ2-3, with D perhaps TRBD1 (6 bases). The source is a woman aged 30 to 39 in good health. Input material: naive CD8+ T cells sorted from blood. The CDR3 bases are TGTGCCAGCAGTTTCGGGACACTGGGAGATACGCAGTATTTT. It yields the protein CASSFGTLGDTQYF.